This T cell receptor (beta chain) was captured in a study of T-cell reconstitution after alpha-beta-depleted transplantation in children. General study findings and limits: A year had passed since transplant, and T-cell counts and diversity by then came mostly from newly produced T cells. High day-60 TCRbeta diversity in some patients came from surviving recipient T cells and thymic progenitors. There were reportedly several hundred expanded graft clones from which alpha-beta T cells came about two months after transplant.

V lost 0 bases and J 1 base, leaving 7 bases between the germline ends. Germline CDR1 reads SGHRS; CDR2 reads YFSETQ. This CDR3 contains 14 residues. There are many counts of this clonotype. What it binds is unknown. Construction of the TCRbeta library involved unique molecular identifiers. TCRdb redid the calling of the PCR reads with MiXCR, one entry per CDR3 protein. The data hold over 200,000 distinct CDR3 sequences, with about 11% observed a single time. This chain joins TRBV5-1 and TRBJ1-1; no firm D call. This TCR was sampled from a child under three years old with acute myeloid leukemia, due to receive a stem cell transplant. The specimen was PBMCs, collected before TCRalphabeta/CD19-depleted stem cell transplant. The CDR3, as DNA: TGCGCCAGCAGCTTGGGACCGTCGAACACTGAAGCTTTCTTT. Its translation is CASSLGPSNTEAFF.